The source of this T cell receptor beta chain is a study of cytomegalovirus exposure and HLA in healthy donors. About the study: The study placed approximately 80% of its approximately 430 genotyped donors in the Caucasian-associated ancestry cluster. Points from the study as a whole: Researchers reported from a later analysis that most CMV-associated TCR beta chains appeared HLA-restricted.

Primers: 60 Vbeta forward and 13 Jbeta reverse. Produced via immunoSEQ multiplex PCR; TCRdb's table is partial and in-frame only. The listing records 120,000 or so clones. Healthy bone marrow donors formed the donor group. Concerning this clone itself: Its cognate antigen is unknown.

Germline V gene lookup returns CDR1 MGHRA and CDR2 YSYEKL. CDR3 length: 12 amino acids. Between the trimmed V and J ends, which lost 6 bases and 1 base, there was a span of 6 bases. The sequenced sample was PBMCs. The V and J genes are TRBV4-1 and TRBJ1-1, with D tentatively TRBD1 (6 bases). This sequence was found in a man aged 18 to 29 in good health and CMV-seronegative. The CDR3 region has the DNA TGCGCCAGCAGACAGGGGAACACTGAAGCTTTCTTT. It codes for CASRQGNTEAFF.